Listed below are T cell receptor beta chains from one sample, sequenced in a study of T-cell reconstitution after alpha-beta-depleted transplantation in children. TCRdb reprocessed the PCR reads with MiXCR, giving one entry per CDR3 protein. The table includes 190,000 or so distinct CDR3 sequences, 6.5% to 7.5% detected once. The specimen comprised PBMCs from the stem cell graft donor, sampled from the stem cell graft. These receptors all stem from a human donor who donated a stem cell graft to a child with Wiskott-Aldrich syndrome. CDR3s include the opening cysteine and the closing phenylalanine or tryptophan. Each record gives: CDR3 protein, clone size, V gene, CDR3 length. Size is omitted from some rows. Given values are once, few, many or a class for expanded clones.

CDR3aa: CASSLRGDSGINYEQYF
abundance: many
v_gene: TRBV12-3/TRBV12-4
len: 17

CDR3aa: CATGDGETQYF
abundance: many
v_gene: TRBV10-3
len: 11

CDR3aa: CATSDPGLAAQYF
abundance: many
v_gene: TRBV24-1
len: 13

CDR3aa: CASSLAIGDSGNTIYF
abundance: NA
v_gene: TRBV12-3/TRBV12-4
len: 16

CDR3aa: CSASPPRHDDEQYF
abundance: many
v_gene: TRBV20-1
len: 14

CDR3aa: CASSFDRVYGELFF
abundance: many
v_gene: TRBV7-9
len: 14

CDR3aa: CATSDRGILPTGELFF
abundance: few
v_gene: TRBV24-1
len: 16

CDR3aa: CASSYIKQSLYGYTF
abundance: many
v_gene: TRBV5-6
len: 15

CDR3aa: CSASGGAPDTQYF
abundance: many
v_gene: TRBV20-1
len: 13

CDR3aa: CASSLGPHGQYF
abundance: NA
v_gene: TRBV7-9
len: 12

CDR3aa: CASSSGQGGNQPQHF
abundance: many
v_gene: TRBV11-2
len: 15

CDR3aa: CASKLGTRGGETQYF
abundance: many
v_gene: TRBV5-1
len: 15

CDR3aa: CASSLWAGADTGDLFF
abundance: few
v_gene: TRBV11-1
len: 16

CDR3aa: CASSLRGSFNQPQHF
abundance: many
v_gene: TRBV28
len: 15

CDR3aa: CASRTHGAGANVLTF
abundance: NA
v_gene: TRBV6-1
len: 15

CDR3aa: CASSLGDSYGYTF
abundance: NA
v_gene: TRBV5-1
len: 13

CDR3aa: CASSPPSGVQETQYF
abundance: many
v_gene: TRBV12-3/TRBV12-4
len: 15

CDR3aa: CASSLGLADTDTQYF
abundance: many
v_gene: TRBV7-8
len: 15

CDR3aa: CASSLDSAKRGYNSPLHF
abundance: many
v_gene: TRBV27
len: 18

CDR3aa: CSATNRAHRGKLFF
abundance: many
v_gene: TRBV20-1
len: 14

CDR3aa: CASSPPPRQIQETQYF
abundance: NA
v_gene: TRBV18
len: 16

CDR3aa: CSVGVGTGILIGELFF
abundance: many
v_gene: TRBV29-1
len: 16

CDR3aa: CASSLSQGGFNEQFF
abundance: many
v_gene: TRBV7-2
len: 15

CDR3aa: CAGHRGLRLLGTDTQYF
abundance: NA
v_gene: TRBV30
len: 17

CDR3aa: CSANPGALEAQYF
abundance: many
v_gene: TRBV20-1
len: 13

CDR3aa: CASSLEGWGNLQETQYF
abundance: NA
v_gene: TRBV11-2
len: 17

CDR3aa: CASSLAPGQETQYF
abundance: many
v_gene: TRBV7-2
len: 14

CDR3aa: CASRETGELFF
abundance: many
v_gene: TRBV5-1
len: 11